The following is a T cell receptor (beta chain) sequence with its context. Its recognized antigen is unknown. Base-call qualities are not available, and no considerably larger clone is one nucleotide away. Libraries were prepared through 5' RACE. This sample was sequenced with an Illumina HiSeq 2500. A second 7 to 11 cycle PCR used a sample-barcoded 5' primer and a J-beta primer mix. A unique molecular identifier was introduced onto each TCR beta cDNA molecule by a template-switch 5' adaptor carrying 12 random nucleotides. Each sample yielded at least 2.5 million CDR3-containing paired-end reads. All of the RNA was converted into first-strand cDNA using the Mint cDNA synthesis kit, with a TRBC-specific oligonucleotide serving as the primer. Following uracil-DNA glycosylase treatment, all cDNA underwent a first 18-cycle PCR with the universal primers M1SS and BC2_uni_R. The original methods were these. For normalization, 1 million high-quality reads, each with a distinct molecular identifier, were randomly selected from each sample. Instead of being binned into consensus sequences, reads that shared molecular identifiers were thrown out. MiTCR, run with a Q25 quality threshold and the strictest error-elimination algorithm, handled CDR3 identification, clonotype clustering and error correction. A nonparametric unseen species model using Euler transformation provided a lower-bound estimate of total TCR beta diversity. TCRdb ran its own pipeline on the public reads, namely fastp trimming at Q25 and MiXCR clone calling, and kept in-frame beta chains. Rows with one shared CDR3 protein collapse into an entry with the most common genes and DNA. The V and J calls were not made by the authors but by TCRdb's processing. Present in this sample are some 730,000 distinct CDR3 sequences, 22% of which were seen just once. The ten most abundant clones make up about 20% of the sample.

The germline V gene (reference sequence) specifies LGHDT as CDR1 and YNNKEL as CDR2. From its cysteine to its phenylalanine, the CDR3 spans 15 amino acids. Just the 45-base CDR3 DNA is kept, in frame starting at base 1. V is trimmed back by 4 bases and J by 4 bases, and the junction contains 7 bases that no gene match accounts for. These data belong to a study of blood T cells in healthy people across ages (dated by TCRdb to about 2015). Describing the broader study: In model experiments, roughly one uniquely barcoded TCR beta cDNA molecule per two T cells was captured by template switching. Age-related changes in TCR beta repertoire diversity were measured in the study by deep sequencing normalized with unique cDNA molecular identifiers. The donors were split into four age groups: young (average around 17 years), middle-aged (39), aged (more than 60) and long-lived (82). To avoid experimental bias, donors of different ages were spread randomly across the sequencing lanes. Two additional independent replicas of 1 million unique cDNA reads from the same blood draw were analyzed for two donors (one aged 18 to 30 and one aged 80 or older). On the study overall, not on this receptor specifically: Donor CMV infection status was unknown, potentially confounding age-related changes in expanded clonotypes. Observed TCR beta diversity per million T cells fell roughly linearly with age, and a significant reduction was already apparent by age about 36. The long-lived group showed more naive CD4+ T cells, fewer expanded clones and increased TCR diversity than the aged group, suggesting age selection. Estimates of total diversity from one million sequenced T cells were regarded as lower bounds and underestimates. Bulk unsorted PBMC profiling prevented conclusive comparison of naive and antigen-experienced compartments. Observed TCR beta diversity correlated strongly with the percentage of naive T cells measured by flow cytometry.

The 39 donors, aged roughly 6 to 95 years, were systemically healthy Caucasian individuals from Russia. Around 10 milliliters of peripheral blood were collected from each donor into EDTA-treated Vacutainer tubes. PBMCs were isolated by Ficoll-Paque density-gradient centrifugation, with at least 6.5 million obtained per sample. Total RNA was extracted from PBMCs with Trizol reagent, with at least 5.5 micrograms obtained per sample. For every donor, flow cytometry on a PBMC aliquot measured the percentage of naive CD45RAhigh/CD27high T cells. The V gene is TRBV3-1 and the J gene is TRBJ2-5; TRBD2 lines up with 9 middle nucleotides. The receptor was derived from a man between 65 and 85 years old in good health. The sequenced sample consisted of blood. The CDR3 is CASSRDLAGAETQYF. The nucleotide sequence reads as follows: TGTGCCAGCAGCCGGGATTTAGCGGGGGCAGAGACCCAGTACTTC.